The entry below describes one TCR beta chain. Its target is unknown. A single record per CDR3 protein comes from TCRdb applying MiXCR to the 5' RACE reads. The sample holds approximately 150,000 distinct CDR3 sequences; over 15% are singletons and the top ten take approximately 33%. The CDR3 totals 14 residues. Germline CDR1 and CDR2: SGHRS and YFSETQ. V lost 2 bases and J 1 base, leaving 9 bases between the germline ends. This record belongs to a study of CD8 T cells in ankylosing spondylitis. Overall study findings and caveats: In reactive arthritis synovial fluid and blood, some motif variants had been reported before. One TCR beta motif, made up of about 8 highly homologous variants, appeared characteristic of ankylosing spondylitis blood.

Sequenced sample: blood, either unsorted or a sorted T cell fraction (not recorded which). This rearrangement joins TRBV5-1 to TRBJ1-1; tentatively, D is TRBD1 (6 bases). This TCR derives from a male donor with ankylosing spondylitis. The CDR3 DNA reads TGCGCCAGCAGCTTCACAGGGTCGAACACTGAAGCTTTCTTT. Protein sequence: CASSFTGSNTEAFF.